A selection of T cell receptor beta chains follows, all from one sample in a study of T cells in localized non-small cell lung cancer. This table comes from immunoSEQ multiplex PCR, and its TCRdb copy is limited to in-frame clones, with some not included. In the table there are about 24,000 clones, about 88% of which are singletons. The specimen was peripheral blood, collected before any cancer treatment. These receptors were collected from a male donor aged 60 or over with stage I squamous cell lung carcinoma. Each CDR3 is given without its conserved first and last residue. Each record gives: clone size, D gene, J gene, V gene, CDR3 protein. D genes are given only for firm matches. Size values are once, few and many counts, or a class for expanded clones, and some rows have none.

>NA|NA|TRBJ2-1|TRBV7-8
ASSPDGTPYNEQF
>NA|TRBD2|TRBJ2-1|TRBV7-2
ASSLFSGGGRGNEQF
>few|TRBD1|TRBJ1-5|TRBV19
ASRSVGTGDSQPQH
>NA|TRBD1|TRBJ1-3|TRBV29-1
SVGWTGSGNTIY
>NA|NA|TRBJ2-5|TRBV6-1
ASTQGGIYQETQY
>NA|NA|TRBJ1-3|TRBV29-1
SVEEGNTIY
>NA|NA|TRBJ1-1|TRBV29-1
SVESWGDTEAF
>NA|NA|TRBJ2-7|TRBV11-3
ASSLGELPTYEQY
>NA|TRBD1|TRBJ2-1|TRBV18
ASSFRDSNNEQF
>NA|NA|TRBJ1-6|TRBV7-6
ASSSDRLNSPLH
>NA|TRBD2|TRBJ2-2|TRBV5-1
ASSPGTRANTGELF
>NA|NA|TRBJ1-3|TRBV19
ASSIDATHTGNTIY
>NA|NA|TRBJ1-1|TRBV2
ASSDQAEAF
>NA|NA|TRBJ1-5|TRBV7-2
ASSLGGPGRQPQH
>few|NA|TRBJ2-2|TRBV7-2
ASSFSEVAGLNTGELF
>NA|TRBD1|TRBJ2-1|TRBV19
ASSTGTGLYNEQF
>NA|NA|TRBJ1-5|TRBV30
AWAPGISNQPQH
>NA|TRBD2|TRBJ2-7|TRBV29-1
SVVPAGASYEQY
>NA|NA|TRBJ1-2|TRBV7-3
ASSLVGRGTDLTNYGYT
>NA|NA|TRBJ2-7|TRBV18
ASSPDQGGEQY
>NA|TRBD2|TRBJ2-5|TRBV9
ASTQGVAGGRYETQY
>NA|NA|TRBJ1-1|TRBV19
ASIGHQYLSTEAF
>NA|TRBD2|TRBJ2-2|TRBV27
ASGFSGMNTGELF
>NA|NA|TRBJ2-2|TRBV5-1
ASSLNRAGTGELF
>NA|NA|TRBJ1-5|TRBV30
AWSEQGNQPQH
>NA|TRBD2|TRBJ2-5|TRBV11-2
ASSLVWPGLAWETQY
>NA|NA|TRBJ2-1|TRBV5-1
ASSGERGISYNEQF
>NA|NA|TRBJ1-5|TRBV19
ASSIGLFDSLYYYSNQPQH
>NA|NA|TRBJ1-1|TRBV19
ASSIYGVRGNTEAF
>NA|NA|TRBJ2-3|TRBV15
ATSGPLVAESTDTQY
>few|TRBD1|TRBJ2-7|TRBV5-1
ASSPTQGLYEQY
>NA|TRBD2|TRBJ2-7|TRBV4-3
ASSQESREVDEQY
>NA|NA|TRBJ2-1|TRBV7-6
ASSPISATNEQF
>NA|TRBD1|TRBJ1-1|TRBV6-6
ASSYAGTGGSEAF
>NA|NA|TRBJ1-2|TRBV7-9
ASSLGERNLYGYT
>NA|NA|TRBJ2-7|TRBV11-2
ASSIPTGTYVKQY
>NA|TRBD2|TRBJ2-5|TRBV5-6
ASSEGLAGNQETQY
>NA|NA|TRBJ2-6|TRBV30
AWSVGASGANVLT
>NA|NA|TRBJ2-7|TRBV30
AWTGIGEQY
>NA|TRBD1|TRBJ1-4|TRBV5-1
ASSSLQGSNEKLF
>once|NA|TRBJ2-1|TRBV7-9
ASSSSGLDEQF
>NA|TRBD2|TRBJ2-1|TRBV11-3
ASSFSGRGYNEQF
>NA|TRBD1|TRBJ2-7|TRBV25-1
ASSEWGTGGDEQY
>NA|NA|TRBJ1-1|TRBV18
ASSPPGRQNTEAF
>NA|NA|TRBJ2-5|TRBV30
AWSVGSAETQY
>NA|TRBD2|TRBJ2-3|TRBV5-1
ASSSSGGADTQY
>NA|NA|TRBJ2-5|TRBV7-8
ASSLVSGKETQY
>few|NA|TRBJ1-5|TRBV7-9
ASSSQGGSQPQH
>NA|NA|TRBJ1-5|TRBV6-5
ASSLQVSNQPQH
>NA|NA|TRBJ2-4|TRBV2
ASTEGTTLAKNIQY
>NA|NA|TRBJ1-5|TRBV6-1
ASSEVAGQPQH